This section outlines one T cell receptor beta chain sequence together with its context. Its specificity is not known. The ends were cut back, 0 bases at V and 2 bases at J, with 9 bases in the middle. The CDR3 has 14 residues. CDR1 SGHKS and CDR2 YYEKEE come from the germline V gene (reference sequence). This entry comes from a study of shared clonotypes between healthy human individuals. Study at large: Serving as donors were a couple of women and three men, whose ages spanned 18 to 49. The study used three CD4 naive, three CD4 memory, two CD8 naive and one CD8 memory plate per donor. Study results and caveats: What limited the represented genetic and exposure-history diversity was the small number of donors.

Sorted subsets were amplified in replicate PCRs using 200 to 250 ng DNA, some 31,000 T cell genomes. Profiled with immunoSEQ multiplex PCR; TCRdb holds only in-frame clones, not every one. This sample has under 2,000,000 clones, with about 95% found just once. CD45RO-negative, CCR7-selected cells formed the naive CD8 fraction, which excluded terminally differentiated effector memory CD45RA+ cells. The chain recombines TRBV5-5 with TRBJ2-7; maybe TRBD1 (5 bases). The clonotype comes from a man aged 18 to 29 in good health. The sequencing sample was made of naive CD8+ T cells sorted from blood. The CDR3 DNA follows: TGTGCCAGCAGCTTGGGAGAAGGGGCCTACGAGCAGTACTTC. The encoded protein is CASSLGEGAYEQYF. Based on the CDR3 plus reference TRBV5-5 and TRBJ2-7, the full variable domain is DAGVTQSPTHLIKTRGQQVTLRCSPISGHKSVSWYQQVLGQGPQFIFQYYEKEERGRGNFPDRFSARQFPNYSSELNVNALLLGDSALYLCASSLGEGAYEQYFGPGTRLTVT.